A selection of T cell receptor beta chains follows, all from one sample in a study of identifying expanded T cells in peripheral blood. The method was immunoSEQ multiplex PCR; TCRdb's version includes in-frame clones alone and lacks a portion of them. The table records about 86,000 clones, approximately 84% of them present only once. Sequences were obtained from blood. The source is a person aged 18 to 70 in good health. The conserved cysteine and the conserved F or W are not part of the CDR3 here. The order of the fields is J gene, V gene, CDR3 protein.

TRBJ2-2	TRBV7-2	ASSLQGEGTGELF
TRBJ1-6	TRBV30	AWETNHNSPLH
TRBJ2-3	TRBV4-1	ASSQAGTGPDTQY
TRBJ2-5	TRBV11-2	ASSKGIVAGGIQETQY
TRBJ2-3	TRBV30	AWDSPSTDTQY
TRBJ1-3	TRBV9	ASSVDFLGTGGNTIY
TRBJ2-7	TRBV7-2	ASSRPGTGSHEQY
TRBJ2-5	TRBV11-3	ASNPGTGKNQETQY
TRBJ1-5	TRBV9	ASSTDGYQPQH
TRBJ1-2	TRBV7-3	ASSLYGTSANYGYT
TRBJ2-3	TRBV6-6	ASSYSSLTDTQY
TRBJ1-1	TRBV10-1	ASSESRGARAF
TRBJ1-1	TRBV9	ASSRDSWNTEAF
TRBJ1-3	TRBV4-1	ASSQSMGASSGNTIY
TRBJ2-5	TRBV27	ASSLTPDGQETQY
TRBJ1-2	TRBV29-1	SVGWTGRSGYT
TRBJ1-2	TRBV6-5	ASRPLRDNRDGYT
TRBJ2-2	TRBV7-7	ASSLVAGPNTGELF
TRBJ2-5	TRBV7-9	ASSSDGATKETQY
TRBJ2-2	TRBV7-2	ASSPRQGLNTGELF
TRBJ2-7	TRBV10-2	ASSDLYEQY
TRBJ2-2	TRBV6-5	ASSYNPNTGELF
TRBJ1-6	TRBV10-3	AISGSNSSYNSPLH
TRBJ2-3	TRBV10-3	AISRDSRTDTQY
TRBJ1-2	TRBV20-1	STTGDYGYT
TRBJ2-7	TRBV27	ASSPLLADGGYEQY
TRBJ2-7	TRBV30	AWSAREPYEQY